Reported below is one T cell receptor (beta chain). This CDR3 comprises 16 residues. The V end lost 5 bases, the J end lost 5 bases, and 20 bases lay between the germline ends. CDR1 and CDR2 from the germline V gene are SEHNR and FQNEAQ (reference sequence). This specimen comes from a study of shared clonotypes between healthy human individuals. CD45RO-negative CD8 cells positively selected for CCR7 made up the naive population, which excluded terminally differentiated effector memory CD45RA+ cells. Assay: immunoSEQ multiplex PCR; the TCRdb copy retains only in-frame clones and omits some. This repertoire shows about 2.1 million clones, roughly 93% found once; its top ten account for around 1.7%.

The receptor comes from a man aged 18 to 29 in good health. Some clones in this sample may be carry-over from other donors' samples. The V gene is TRBV7-9, the J gene TRBJ2-3, with D perhaps matching TRBD1 or TRBD2 (5 bases each). Sample: naive CD8+ T cells from PBMCs. CDR3 nucleotide sequence: TGTGCCAGCAGCCTCGAAACCGGGGCGTATAGAGATACGCAGTATTTT. Translating it yields CASSLETGAYRDTQYF.